This T cell receptor beta chain was sequenced for a study of OX40 agonist ivuxolimab in advanced cancers. The method was immunoSEQ multiplex PCR; TCRdb's version includes in-frame clones alone and lacks a portion of them. Altogether some 48,000 clones are present, roughly 81% being singletons, with the ten largest covering about 7.3%. With 0 bases removed from V and 4 bases from J, the gap between germline ends came to 5 bases. This CDR3 contains 12 residues. Germline-derived CDR1 and CDR2 are SGHDT and YYEEEE. Material: CD4+ or CD8+ T cells sorted from blood, obtained in a trial of the OX40 agonist ivuxolimab. The sequence derives from an adult with an advanced solid tumor such as melanoma, head and neck, liver or kidney cancer. The chain uses TRBV5-6 and TRBJ2-7; D remains ambiguous. The DNA of the CDR3 is TGTGCCAGCAGCTTGGAGGCATACGAGCAGTACTTC. Residues: CASSLEAYEQYF.